This passage covers 28 T cell receptor beta chains from one sample sequenced in a study of OX40 agonist ivuxolimab in advanced cancers. Measured with immunoSEQ multiplex PCR; TCRdb has only the in-frame clones, and not every one. Of 65,000 to 90,000 clones in the sample, roughly 89% are singletons; the top ten hold about 7.6%. The sequences come from CD4+ or CD8+ T cells sorted from blood, collected in a trial of the OX40 agonist ivuxolimab. The receptors derive from an adult with an advanced solid tumor such as melanoma, head and neck, liver or kidney cancer.

V is TRBV13 and J is TRBJ2-4; no clear D gene. The V end was cut by 1 base, the J end by 5 bases, with 0 bases between. The CDR3 is made up of 11 amino acids. Germline CDR1 reads PRHDT; CDR2 reads FYEKMQ (reference sequence). The CDR3 nucleotides read TGTGCCAGCAGCTTAGAAAACATTCAGTACTTC. Its protein is CASSLENIQYF.

This chain links TRBV6-7 with TRBJ2-2, with 9 bases that match TRBD1. TRBV6-7 belongs to the ORF category, with a function that is uncertain. This CDR3 contains 18 residues. V gave up 7 bases and J gave up 1 base; unmatched junction bases: 13. The CDR3 DNA reads TGTGCCAGCACCCAACCCGCCCGGGACAGGGAGAACACCGGGGAGCTGTTTTTT. Translation gives CASTQPARDRENTGELFF.

The CDR3 protein is CATSDSNQPQHF. CDR3 coding DNA: TGTGCCACCTCGGACAGCAATCAGCCCCAGCATTTT. The rearrangement uses TRBV19 and TRBJ1-5; D not certain. The CDR3 sequence is 12 residues long. Trimming cost V 10 bases and J 1 base, with 8 bases left between them. Germline V lookup: CDR1 LNHDA, CDR2 SQIVND (reference sequence).

The rearrangement uses TRBV4-3 and TRBJ1-3; D call uncertain. Per the germline V gene, CDR1 is LGHNA and CDR2 is YSLEER. The CDR3 is 16 residues long. V shed 3 bases and J shed 5 bases, with 17 bases lying between them. The CDR3 DNA reads TGCGCCAGCAGCCAGGGCCCCGCTCCGAATAGAAACACCATATATTTT. Its translation is CASSQGPAPNRNTIYF.

A word on this clone: This specimen includes other DNA sequences encoding the same CDR3. This sequence joins TRBV30 and TRBJ2-1; unclear D gene. The V gene's germline CDR1 is GTSNPN and CDR2 SVGIG (reference sequence). The V end was cut by 0 bases, the J end by 6 bases, with 3 bases between. The CDR3 consists of 11 residues. The CDR3 nucleotides are TGTGCCTGGAGTGTACTCAATGAGCAGTTCTTC. Amino acid sequence: CAWSVLNEQFF.

This chain links TRBV19 with TRBJ2-7; no firm D call. CDR1 and CDR2 (germline): LNHDA, SQIVND (reference sequence). Trimming left V 4 bases short and J 7 bases short, with 14 bases between. The CDR3 spans 13 residues. CDR3 sequence: CASSTRSAGEQYF. The CDR3 nucleotides read TGTGCCAGTAGTACAAGATCCGCCGGGGAGCAGTACTTC.

The rearrangement joins TRBV19 to TRBJ1-1, with D unresolved. The CDR3 extends over 13 amino acids. V dropped 3 bases and J dropped 2 bases, with 7 bases sitting between them. Per the germline V gene, CDR1 is LNHDA and CDR2 is SQIVND (reference sequence). This chain's CDR3 is CASSIWGNTEAFF. CDR3 nucleotide sequence: TGTGCCAGTAGTATCTGGGGAAACACTGAAGCTTTCTTT.

The chain couples TRBV30 to TRBJ1-5; D not resolved. Trimming shortened V by 0 bases and J by 0 bases, and 12 bases separated the two germline ends. The CDR3 is 16 residues long. Per the germline V gene, CDR1 is GTSNPN and CDR2 is SVGIG (reference sequence). The CDR3 reads CAWSVGGVYSNQPQHF. The CDR3 DNA reads as TGTGCCTGGAGTGTGGGAGGCGTGTATAGCAATCAGCCCCAGCATTTT.

The chain recombines TRBV4-1 with TRBJ1-2; 11 nucleotides match TRBD1. The ends lost 3 bases at V and 6 bases at J; junction bases unmatched: 9. Germline values: CDR1 MGHRA, CDR2 YSYEKL. This CDR3 region has 16 residues. The CDR3 DNA reads TGCGCCAGCAGCCAGTACGGACAGGGGGCGCGGAATGGCTACACCTTC. Encoded protein: CASSQYGQGARNGYTF.

The chain's CDR3 is CASSPPGASNQPQHF. In nucleotides, the CDR3 is TGTGCCAGCAGCCCCCCTGGGGCCAGCAATCAGCCCCAGCATTTT. V usage is TRBV7-9 and J usage is TRBJ1-5; perhaps TRBD1 as D (5 bases). V lost 5 bases to trimming and J lost 1 base, with 12 bases between them. This CDR3 is built from 15 residues. The V gene's germline CDR1 is SEHNR and CDR2 FQNEAQ (reference sequence). Variable domain in full (rest from reference TRBV7-9 and TRBJ1-5): DTGVSQNPRHKITKRGQNVTFRCDPISEHNRLYWYRQTLGQGPEFLTYFQNEAQLEKSRLLSDRFSAERPKGSFSTLEIQRTEQGDSAMYLCASSPPGASNQPQHFGDGTRLSIL.

The V gene is TRBV4-2, the J gene TRBJ1-2, with 9 bases fitting TRBD1. Germline V gene sequence: CDR1 LGHNA, CDR2 YNFKEQ. The CDR3 has 16 amino acids. Losses at the gene ends were 0 bases for V and 4 bases for J; bases not matched to a gene: 6. The CDR3 nucleotides are TGTGCCAGCAGCCAAGATCAGGGGGGACAGGGCTATGGCTACACCTTC. Amino acid sequence: CASSQDQGGQGYGYTF.

This chain joins TRBV30 and TRBJ2-2; no clear D. V shed 1 base and J shed 3 bases, with 9 bases lying between them. The CDR3 consists of 14 residues. Germline V lookup: CDR1 GTSNPN, CDR2 SVGIG (reference sequence). CDR3 protein: CAWSDKRDTGELFF. The CDR3 nucleotides are TGTGCCTGGAGTGATAAAAGGGACACCGGGGAGCTGTTTTTT.

The chain uses TRBV25-1 and TRBJ2-3; no firm D call. This CDR3 is built from 16 residues. Trimming removed 4 bases from V and 2 bases from J, with 16 bases in between. Germline lookup yields CDR1 MGHDK and CDR2 SYGVNS. The DNA for the CDR3 is TGTGCCAGCAGTGGGTCCACCGTAAGGGTCACAGATACGCAGTATTTT. Amino acids: CASSGSTVRVTDTQYF.

The chain is built from TRBV27 and TRBJ2-2; no firm D call. The CDR3 runs 11 residues. Trimming pared 3 bases from V and 6 bases from J, leaving 2 bases between. Germline CDR1 MNHEY, CDR2 SMNVEV (reference sequence). The CDR3 DNA is TGTGCCAGCAGTTTTTCCGGGGAGCTGTTTTTT. This gives the protein CASSFSGELFF.

The rearrangement joins TRBV29-1 to TRBJ2-1, with 12 bases lining up with TRBD2. The CDR3 is 14 amino acids. Germline V gene sequence: CDR1 SQVTM, CDR2 ANQGSEA. V dropped 6 bases and J dropped 9; count of bases not matched to a gene: 9. DNA of the CDR3: TGCAGCGTGTATGGGACGGGACTAGCGGGTGAGCAGTTCTTC. This translates into CSVYGTGLAGEQFF.

The chain links TRBV27 to TRBJ2-7; 7 bases are a match to TRBD2. Germline V gene data show CDR1 as MNHEY and CDR2 as SMNVEV (reference sequence). The trim removed 0 bases at V and 2 bases at J, leaving 7 bases unmatched. The length of the CDR3 is 16 residues. Written as DNA, the CDR3 is TGTGCCAGCAGTTTATCGGCCGGGACTATCACCTACGAGCAGTACGTC. This sequence encodes CASSLSAGTITYEQYV.

The chain uses TRBV9 and TRBJ1-2, with D possibly being TRBD1 (6 bases). V lost 4 bases, J lost 6 bases, and 16 bases lay in between. The CDR3 totals 14 residues. Germline V gene sequence: CDR1 SGDLS, CDR2 YYNGEE. The DNA of the CDR3 is TGTGCCAGCAGCCCAAGGGGGGGAGGAGATGGCTACACCTTC. Protein sequence: CASSPRGGGDGYTF.

V is TRBV28 and J is TRBJ2-1; TRBD2 matches 7 bases. V shed 7 bases and J 1 base; nucleotides not matched to a gene: 4. Looked up from germline, CDR1 is MDHEN and CDR2 is SYDVKM. CDR3 length equals 14 residues. The CDR3 here is CASTKAGSYNEQFF. The CDR3 DNA sequence: TGTGCCAGCACCAAAGCGGGGTCCTACAATGAGCAGTTCTTC.

The chain recombines TRBV28 with TRBJ1-2, with 9 bases that match TRBD1. The ends lost 6 bases at V and 7 bases at J; junction bases unmatched: 18. The CDR3 is 17 residues long. The germline CDR1 and CDR2 sequences are MDHEN and SYDVKM. CDR3 amino acids: CASSLPLGTQGAGGYTF. CDR3 nucleotide sequence: TGTGCCAGCAGCTTGCCCCTGGGGACACAGGGGGCGGGTGGCTACACCTTC.

This rearrangement joins TRBV5-1 to TRBJ2-6; D not certain. The CDR3 loop spans 16 amino acids. Between the trimmed V and J ends, which lost 6 bases and 0 bases, there was a span of 13 bases. Looked up from germline, CDR1 is SGHRS and CDR2 is YFSETQ. The CDR3 DNA reads TGCGCCAGCACCCCGGATGAGAACTCTGGGGCCAACGTCCTGACTTTC. Protein: CASTPDENSGANVLTF.

This clone has only one observation. The rearrangement links TRBV5-4 to TRBJ1-5, with 10 bases identical to TRBD1. Trimming took 4 bases from V and 4 from J; bases not matched to a gene: 8. The V gene's germline CDR1 is SGHNT and CDR2 YYREEE (reference sequence). This CDR3 comprises 16 residues. DNA of the CDR3: TGTGCCAGCAGCCGTCCCGGGACAGGGGATAATCAGCCCCAGCATTTT. Its protein product is CASSRPGTGDNQPQHF.

This clone showed up just once. V is TRBV4-1 and J is TRBJ1-2; D unresolved. Trimming removed 2 bases at V and 0 bases at J, with 7 bases between. Germline loops: CDR1 MGHRA, CDR2 YSYEKL. The CDR3 loop spans 14 amino acids. In DNA, the CDR3 is TGCGCCAGCAGCCAACTAGATGCTAACTATGGCTACACCTTC. Its protein product is CASSQLDANYGYTF.

This clone was counted a few times. Sequence at one end of the junction differs from germline and may be a read error. The V call is TRBV11-2, the J call TRBJ2-7; no definite D call. Germline V lookup: CDR1 SGHAT, CDR2 FQNNGV. The CDR3 consists of 13 residues. The CDR3 DNA reads as TGTGCCAGCAGATTAGTTGGGACCTACGAGCAGTACTTC. This gives the protein CASRLVGTYEQYF.

This chain links TRBV9 with TRBJ1-4; possibly TRBD1 for D (5 bases). V was shortened by 5 bases and J by 5 bases, with 16 bases between the two germline ends. Germline CDR1 and CDR2: SGDLS and YYNGEE. The CDR3 totals 15 residues. The CDR3 loop is CASSPAGTVNEKLFF. CDR3 nucleotides: TGTGCCAGCAGTCCTGCCGGGACGGTGAATGAAAAACTGTTTTTT.

This chain joins TRBV4-1 and TRBJ2-1; the D gene is possibly TRBD2 (6 bases). Germline V gene sequence: CDR1 MGHRA, CDR2 YSYEKL. With 0 bases removed from V and 0 bases from J, the gap between germline ends came to 9 bases. CDR3 size: 16 residues. DNA of the CDR3: TGCGCCAGCAGCCAAGATGGGGGGAGCTCCTACAATGAGCAGTTCTTC. Protein sequence: CASSQDGGSSYNEQFF.

The chain joins TRBV4-3 to TRBJ2-1, with TRBD2 identical over 9 bases. Germline CDR1 reads LGHNA; CDR2 reads YSLEER. This CDR3 region has 15 residues. V lost 6 bases to trimming and J lost 2 bases; unmatched junction nucleotides: 5. The CDR3 sequence is CASSRLAAAYNEQFF. DNA of the CDR3: TGCGCCAGCAGTCGACTAGCGGCCGCCTACAATGAGCAGTTCTTC.

The chain is built from TRBV27 and TRBJ2-1; 12 positions agree with TRBD2. The germline CDR1 and CDR2 sequences are MNHEY and SMNVEV (reference sequence). The CDR3 runs 15 residues. V dropped 6 bases and J dropped 10; count of bases not matched to a gene: 10. This CDR3 reads CASRASGGAFGEQFF. CDR3 nucleotides: TGTGCCAGCAGAGCTAGCGGGGGGGCTTTCGGAGAGCAGTTCTTC.

The rearrangement uses TRBV9 and TRBJ2-2; 10 bases line up with TRBD1. CDR1 is SGDLS, CDR2 YYNGEE, per germline. The CDR3 has 15 amino acids. V trimming: 3 bases; J trimming: 4 bases; junction bases outside the gene matches: 3. The CDR3 spells CASSGQGAVTGELFF. The CDR3, as DNA: TGTGCCAGCAGCGGACAGGGGGCGGTCACCGGGGAGCTGTTTTTT.